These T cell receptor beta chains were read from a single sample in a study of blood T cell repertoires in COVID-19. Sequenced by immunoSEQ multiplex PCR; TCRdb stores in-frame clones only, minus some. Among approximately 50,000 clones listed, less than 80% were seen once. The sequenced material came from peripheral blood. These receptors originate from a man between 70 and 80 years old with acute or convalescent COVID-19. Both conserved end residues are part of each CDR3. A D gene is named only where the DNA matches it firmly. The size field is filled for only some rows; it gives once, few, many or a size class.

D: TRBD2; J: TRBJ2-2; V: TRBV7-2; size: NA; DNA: TGTGCCAGCAGCTTACTTAGCGGGTCCGTAAGGTTGTCCGGGGAGCTGTTTTTT; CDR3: CASSLLSGSVRLSGELFF
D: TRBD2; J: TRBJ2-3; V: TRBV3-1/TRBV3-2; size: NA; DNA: TGTGCCAGCAGCCCGTCTAGCGGGGGGGGCGCAGATACGCAGTATTTT; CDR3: CASSPSSGGGADTQYF
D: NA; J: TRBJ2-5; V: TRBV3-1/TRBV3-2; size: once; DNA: TGTGCCAGCAGCCAAGATCTTGGGGGCCGGGAGACCCAGTACTTC; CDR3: CASSQDLGGRETQYF
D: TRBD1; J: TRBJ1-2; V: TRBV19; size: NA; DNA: TGTGCCAGTATCCCAGACAGGGAAGCTGTCTATGGCTACACCTTC; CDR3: CASIPDREAVYGYTF
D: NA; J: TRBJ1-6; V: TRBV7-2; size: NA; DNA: TGTGCCAGCAGCCCTCCGGGGGTAGATAATTCACCCCTCCACTTT; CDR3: CASSPPGVDNSPLHF
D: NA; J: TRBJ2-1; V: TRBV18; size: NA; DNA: TGTGCCAGCTCACCAGGTGGGCCACGGGGCAATGAGCAGTTCTTC; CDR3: CASSPGGPRGNEQFF
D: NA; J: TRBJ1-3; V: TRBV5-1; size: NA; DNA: TGCGCCAGCAGCTTAGGGGGACCGATAGTCTCTGGAAACACCATATATTTT; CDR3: CASSLGGPIVSGNTIYF
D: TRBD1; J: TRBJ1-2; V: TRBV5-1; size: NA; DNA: TGCGCCAGCAGCTTCCAGACAGGGGACTACACCTTC; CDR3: CASSFQTGDYTF
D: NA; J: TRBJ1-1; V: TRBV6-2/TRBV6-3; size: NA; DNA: TGTGCCAGCAGTTACTCGATGCTGGAGATGAACACTGAAGCTTTCTTT; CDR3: CASSYSMLEMNTEAFF
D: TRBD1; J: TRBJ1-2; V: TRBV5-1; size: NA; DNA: TGCGCCAGCAGCTTGGACGGGACAGGGGGGAGCTACACCTTC; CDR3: CASSLDGTGGSYTF
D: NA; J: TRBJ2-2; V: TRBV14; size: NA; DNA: TGTGCCAGCAGCCGGCAGTTGAACACCGGGGAGCTGTTTTTT; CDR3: CASSRQLNTGELFF
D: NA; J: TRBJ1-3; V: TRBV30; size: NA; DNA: TGTGCCTGGAGAGGGGGAAGCTCTGGAAACACCATATATTTT; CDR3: CAWRGGSSGNTIYF
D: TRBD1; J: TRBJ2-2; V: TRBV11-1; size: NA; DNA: TGTGCCAGCAGCTTAGACAGGGGGGCCACCGGGGAGCTGTTTTTT; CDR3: CASSLDRGATGELFF
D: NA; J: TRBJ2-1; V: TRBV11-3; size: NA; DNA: TGTGCCAGCAGCTTAGAGCAGGGTGGGTACAATGAGCAGTTCTTC; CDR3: CASSLEQGGYNEQFF
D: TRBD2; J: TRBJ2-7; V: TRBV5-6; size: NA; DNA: TGTGCCAGCAGCTTGGGACTAGCGGTTAACTACGAGCAGTACTTC; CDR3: CASSLGLAVNYEQYF
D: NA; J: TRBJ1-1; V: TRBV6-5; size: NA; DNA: TGTGCCAGCACCTTGAACAGGGTTATGAACACTGAAGCTTTCTTT; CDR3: CASTLNRVMNTEAFF
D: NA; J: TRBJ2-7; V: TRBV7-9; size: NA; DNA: TGTGCCAGCAGCTCGCAATGGGGCACCTACGAGCAGTACTTC; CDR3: CASSSQWGTYEQYF
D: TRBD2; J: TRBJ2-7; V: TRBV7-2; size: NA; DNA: TGTGCCAGCAGCCTCAAGCGGGAGGGTGGGTACGAGCAGTACTTC; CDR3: CASSLKREGGYEQYF
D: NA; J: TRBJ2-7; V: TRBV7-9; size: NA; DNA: TGTGCCAGCAGCTTTATCAGAAACGAGCAGTACTTC; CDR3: CASSFIRNEQYF
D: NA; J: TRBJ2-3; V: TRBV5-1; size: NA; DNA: TGCGCCAGCACCCGTGAGGGGGATACTAGCACAGATACGCAGTATTTT; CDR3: CASTREGDTSTDTQYF
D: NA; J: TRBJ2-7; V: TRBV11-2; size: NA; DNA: TGTGCCAGCAGCTTAGATCGGGGTACGGGGGAGCAGTACTTC; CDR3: CASSLDRGTGEQYF
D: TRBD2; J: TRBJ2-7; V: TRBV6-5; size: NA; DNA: TGTGCCAGCCTGACTAGCGGGGAACGCTACGAGCAGTACTTC; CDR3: CASLTSGERYEQYF
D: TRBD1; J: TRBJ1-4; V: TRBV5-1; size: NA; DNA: TGCGCCAGCAGCCCCGGACAGGGTTTGGAAAAACTGTTTTTT; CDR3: CASSPGQGLEKLFF
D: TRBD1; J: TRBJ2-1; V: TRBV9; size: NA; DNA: TGTGCCAGCAGCGCGTACGCGGTGGACAGGGGGCATAATGAGCAGTTCTTC; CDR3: CASSAYAVDRGHNEQFF
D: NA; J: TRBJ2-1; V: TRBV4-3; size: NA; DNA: TGCGCCAGCAGCCAAGATCGGGCTAGCGCGAACCATGAGCAGTTCTTC; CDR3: CASSQDRASANHEQFF
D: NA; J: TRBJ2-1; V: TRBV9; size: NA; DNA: TGTGCCAGCGCGACTAGTTCGAGTAATGAGCAGTTCTTC; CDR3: CASATSSSNEQFF
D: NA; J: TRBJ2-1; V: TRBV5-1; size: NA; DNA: TGCGCCAGCAGCTTGGATGGGAGCTCCTACAATGAGCAGTTCTTC; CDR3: CASSLDGSSYNEQFF
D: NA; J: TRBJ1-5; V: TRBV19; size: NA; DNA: TGTGCCAGTAGTATTACACCACAGGGCAATCAGCCCCAGCATTTT; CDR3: CASSITPQGNQPQHF
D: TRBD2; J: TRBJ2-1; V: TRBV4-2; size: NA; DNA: TGTGCCAGCAGCCAAGATGGGGCTAGCGGCTACAATGAGCAGTTCTTC; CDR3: CASSQDGASGYNEQFF
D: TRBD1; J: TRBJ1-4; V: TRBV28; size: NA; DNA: TGTGCCAGCAGTTTAAGAACAGGGGCAACTAATGAAAAACTGTTTTTT; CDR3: CASSLRTGATNEKLFF
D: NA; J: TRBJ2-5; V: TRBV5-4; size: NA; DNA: TGTGCCAGCAGCTTGGTCAGGGGAGGGGAGACCCAGTACTTC; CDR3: CASSLVRGGETQYF
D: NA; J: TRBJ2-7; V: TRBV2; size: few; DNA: TGTGCCAGCACCCCCCAGACAGTTGCCTACGAGCAGTACTTC; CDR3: CASTPQTVAYEQYF
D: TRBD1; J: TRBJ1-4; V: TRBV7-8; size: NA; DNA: TGTGCCAGCAGCCCCCAGGGGGGAATAAATGAAAAACTGTTTTTT; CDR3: CASSPQGGINEKLFF
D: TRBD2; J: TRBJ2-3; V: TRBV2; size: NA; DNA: TGTGCCAGCACTCCGACTAGCACCGTAGATACGCAGTATTTT; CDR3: CASTPTSTVDTQYF
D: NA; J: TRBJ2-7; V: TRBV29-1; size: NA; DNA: TGCAGCGTTGAAGTCGGGGCCTACGAGCAGTACTTC; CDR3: CSVEVGAYEQYF
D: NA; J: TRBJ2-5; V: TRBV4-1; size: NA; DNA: TGCGCCAGCAGCCGCCTAACGGGGGAGACCCAGTACTTC; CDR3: CASSRLTGETQYF
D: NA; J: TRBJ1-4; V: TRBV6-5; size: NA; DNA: TGTGCCAGCAGTTTCTCAACTAATGAAAAACTGTTTTTT; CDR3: CASSFSTNEKLFF
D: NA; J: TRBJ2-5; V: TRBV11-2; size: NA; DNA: TGTGCCAGCAGCTTAGGCGGGACAGACCAAGAGACCCAGTACTTC; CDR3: CASSLGGTDQETQYF
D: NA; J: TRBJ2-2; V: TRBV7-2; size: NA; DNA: TGTGCCAGCAGCTTAGTACCTCAGTGGACCGGGGAGCTGTTTTTT; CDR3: CASSLVPQWTGELFF